The clone carrying this T cell receptor (beta chain) was observed a handful of times. The data belong to a study of response to subunit inactivated influenza vaccine. From the RT-PCR reads, TCRdb called clonotypes with MiXCR, one entry per CDR3 protein. The table has approximately 490,000 distinct CDR3 sequences, less than 7.5% seen once; the top ten hold roughly 14%. The CDR3 sequence is 14 residues long. V lost 3 bases and J 2 bases, leaving 12 bases between the germline ends. Germline V gene data show CDR1 as SGHKS and CDR2 as YYEKEE (reference sequence). This TCR derives from a man between 50 and 75 years old who received an inactivated influenza vaccine. The V call is TRBV5-5, the J call TRBJ2-7; TRBD1 might be the D (7 bases). This sample comprised PBMCs from blood, obtained about 24 months after vaccination. This CDR3 reads CASSWGDSTYEQYF. The CDR3 DNA follows: TGTGCCAGCAGCTGGGGGGACAGCACCTACGAGCAGTACTTC.